Presented here are 22 T cell receptor beta chains from one specimen sequenced in a study of CD8+CD57+ T cells in acquired aplastic anemia. TCR beta VDJ and CDR3 profiles were obtained from a genomic DNA template. TCRdb independently ran MiXCR on the reads; one entry per CDR3 protein. Among about 160,000 distinct CDR3 sequences listed, 71% were seen once. Patients who underwent sequencing had shown CD8+CD57+ cell expansion by flow cytometry. Sequencing was carried out using sorted CD4+, CD8+, or CD8+CD57+ T cells (not recorded which) from PBMCs. The receptors were gathered from a human donor with aplastic anemia.

V usage is TRBV5-1 and J usage is TRBJ1-2; a weak D match, TRBD1 (5 bases). CDR3 length: 13 amino acids. Between the trimmed V and J ends, which lost 0 bases and 8 bases, there was a span of 11 bases. Germline V gives CDR1 SGHRS, CDR2 YFSETQ. The CDR3 here is CASSLGGGGGYTF. DNA of the CDR3: TGCGCCAGCAGCTTGGGCGGGGGTGGAGGCTACACCTTC. The entire variable domain, with the rest obtained from reference TRBV5-1 and TRBJ1-2, is as follows: KAGVTQTPRYLIKTRGQQVTLSCSPISGHRSVSWYQQTPGQGLQFLFEYFSETQRNKGNFPGRFSGRQFSNSRSEMNVSTLELGDSALYLCASSLGGGGGYTFGSGTRLTVV.

The chain links TRBV7-8 to TRBJ1-6; D not resolved. The CDR3 consists of 17 residues. V lost 2 bases to trimming and J lost 0 bases, with 11 bases between them. Germline assignment: CDR1 SGHVS and CDR2 FQNEAQ. The CDR3 reads CASSLIGLSSYNSPLHF. DNA of the CDR3: TGTGCCAGCAGCTTAATCGGGTTGAGCTCCTATAATTCACCCCTCCACTTT.

The rearrangement joins TRBV9 to TRBJ1-4; D is possibly TRBD1 (6 bases). The CDR3 runs 15 residues. Trimming cost V 4 bases and J 7 bases, with 17 bases left between them. Per germline, CDR1 SGDLS and CDR2 YYNGEE. The CDR3: CASSPPGTIGEKLFF. The CDR3 DNA is TGTGCCAGCAGCCCTCCCGGGACAATTGGTGAAAAACTGTTTTTT.

V is TRBV24-1 and J is TRBJ2-3, with unresolved D. Germline CDR1 reads KGHDR; CDR2 reads SFDVKD. The V end lost 9 bases, the J end lost 1 base, and 10 bases lay between the germline ends. The CDR3 covers 13 residues. The CDR3: CATRPRGTDTQYF. The CDR3 bases are TGTGCCACCCGCCCAAGGGGCACAGATACGCAGTATTTT.

This clonotype was seen at least ten times. The V and J genes are TRBV6-2 or TRBV6-3 and TRBJ2-5; TRBD2 is a possible D gene (6 bases). The CDR3 sequence is 13 residues long. In germline, CDR1 is MNHEY, CDR2 SVGEGT. Trimming cost V 8 bases and J 2 bases, with 12 bases left between them. The CDR3 spells CASGGGEQETQYF. The CDR3 nucleotides read TGTGCCAGCGGAGGAGGGGAACAAGAGACCCAGTACTTC.

The chain links TRBV29-1 to TRBJ2-3; no definite D call. Germline V CDR1 and CDR2: SQVTM, ANQGSEA. The CDR3 is made up of 12 amino acids. The germline V and J ends were trimmed by 1 base and 0 bases, with 2 bases remaining between them. The CDR3 spells CSVEASTDTQYF. The CDR3 DNA reads TGCAGCGTTGAAGCCAGCACAGATACGCAGTATTTT.

This clonotype was recorded a few times. The CDR3 DNA reads TGTGCCACCAGCAGACAGGGGAACACTGAAGCTTTCTTT. It specifies CATSRQGNTEAFF. The chain joins TRBV15 to TRBJ1-1; D may be TRBD1 (5 bases). Looked up from germline, CDR1 is LNHNV and CDR2 is YYDKDF (reference sequence). This CDR3 contains 13 residues. Deletions cut 2 bases from V and 1 base from J, with 5 bases between. The variable domain in full, completed from reference TRBV15 and TRBJ1-1, reads DAMVIQNPRYQVTQFGKPVTLSCSQTLNHNVMYWYQQKSSQAPKLLFHYYDKDFNNEADTPDNFQSRRPNTSFCFLDIRSPGLGDTAMYLCATSRQGNTEAFFGQGTRLTVV.

The rearrangement uses TRBV24-1 and TRBJ2-5, with 9 positions matching TRBD1. Trimming at V came to 4 bases and at J to 3 bases, leaving 5 bases not matched to a gene. The CDR3 is 15 residues long. From germline, CDR1 is KGHDR and CDR2 SFDVKD. In DNA form, the CDR3 reads TGTGCCACCAGTGACCCCGGACAGGGGAAAGAGACCCAGTACTTC. Amino acids: CATSDPGQGKETQYF.

In its sample, this clonotype was seen once. The chain combines TRBV9 with TRBJ2-1; TRBD2 matches 7 bases. Looked up from germline, CDR1 is SGDLS and CDR2 is YYNGEE. The CDR3 has 15 amino acids. V trimming: 1 base; J trimming: 7 bases; junction bases outside the gene matches: 8. Here the CDR3 DNA reads TGTGCCAGCAGCGTAACGGCGGGAGTTAGTAATGAGCAGTTCTTC. Translating it yields CASSVTAGVSNEQFF.

This chain links TRBV24-1 with TRBJ2-1; weak D call: TRBD1 (5 bases). The germline V gene has CDR1 KGHDR and CDR2 SFDVKD. The CDR3 spans 19 residues. The V end was cut by 2 bases, the J end by 1 base, with 20 bases between. This chain's CDR3 is CATSDWMGLARESYNEQFF. The CDR3 nucleotides read TGTGCCACCAGTGATTGGATGGGTTTGGCCAGGGAATCCTACAATGAGCAGTTCTTC.

This sequence joins TRBV2 and TRBJ2-3; D is undetermined. The germline V gene has CDR1 SNHLY and CDR2 FYNNEI. The V and J ends lost 3 bases and 3 bases respectively, with 4 bases between them. The CDR3 sequence is 12 residues long. CDR3: CASSEATDTQYF. The CDR3 coding sequence is TGTGCCAGCAGTGAGGCGACAGATACGCAGTATTTT.

The V gene is TRBV2, the J gene TRBJ1-1, with 7 bases that match TRBD1. Unmatched junction bases numbered 10, after V lost 8 bases and J lost 1 base. Germline CDR1 SNHLY, CDR2 FYNNEI. There are 15 residues in the CDR3. The CDR3 nucleotides are TGTGCCAGCGATAAAGACAGGGCGGGGAACACTGAAGCTTTCTTT. It translates to CASDKDRAGNTEAFF.

This sequence joins TRBV10-3 and TRBJ1-2; 10 bases match TRBD1. This CDR3 region has 15 residues. The V gene's germline CDR1 is ENHRY and CDR2 SYGVKD. The V and J ends lost 3 bases and 10 bases, in that order; junction bases with no gene match: 11. The CDR3 here is CAISDGRQGAGDYTF. CDR3 coding DNA: TGTGCCATCAGTGACGGGAGACAGGGGGCAGGCGACTACACCTTC.

The chain combines TRBV20-1 with TRBJ1-5; D unresolved. The CDR3 is made up of 14 amino acids. V lost 6 bases and J lost 1, with 13 bases in between. The germline V gene encodes CDR1 DFQATT and CDR2 SNEGSKA (reference sequence). The CDR3 reads CSALASDSNQPQHF. CDR3 coding DNA: TGCAGTGCCCTGGCCTCGGACAGCAATCAGCCCCAGCATTTT.

Comments on this clonotype: This is likely a read error, given that the CDR3 carries no conserved phenylalanine or tryptophan at its end. No DNA is shown, since the ends of the CDR3 on it are uncertain; the CDR3 is the one TCRdb lists. This chain joins TRBV9 and TRBJ2-7. The CDR3 length equals 8 residues, ends included. CDR1 and CDR2 (germline): SGDLS, YYNGEE. The CDR3 is CASSVAHG.

The CDR3 region has the DNA TGCAGTGCGGAGAACCGGGGTGAGCAGTACTTC. Protein sequence: CSAENRGEQYF. The chain carries TRBV20-1 and TRBJ2-7; possibly TRBD2 for D (5 bases). CDR3 length equals 11 residues. V gave up 6 bases and J gave up 7 bases, with 13 bases separating them. Germline V CDR1 and CDR2: DFQATT, SNEGSKA (reference sequence).

In its sample, this clonotype was seen a few times. The chain combines TRBV10-3 with TRBJ1-1; no clear D gene. The CDR3 has 13 amino acids. The V end was cut by 0 bases, the J end by 11 bases, with 13 bases between. Germline V lookup: CDR1 ENHRY, CDR2 SYGVKD. Here the CDR3 DNA reads TGTGCCATCAGTGAGTCGAAGTTGGCAAGGGCTTTCTTT. It codes for CAISESKLARAFF.

The V call is TRBV7-2, the J call TRBJ2-7; 13 bases map to TRBD2. The trim removed 5 bases at V and 4 bases at J, leaving 2 bases unmatched. CDR1 and CDR2 (germline): SGHTA, FQGNSA. The CDR3 consists of 14 residues. The CDR3: CASSRTSGSYEQYF. The CDR3 nucleotides are TGTGCCAGCAGCCGGACTAGCGGGAGTTACGAGCAGTACTTC.

This rearrangement joins TRBV7-9 to TRBJ2-5; D not resolved. Trimming removed 1 base from V and 2 bases from J, with 8 bases in between. The germline V gene has CDR1 SEHNR and CDR2 FQNEAQ (reference sequence). There are 14 residues in the CDR3. CDR3 nucleotides: TGTGCCAGCAGCTTAGGGACGGCTCAAGAGACCCAGTACTTC. This codes for CASSLGTAQETQYF.

The chain combines TRBV5-1 with TRBJ2-7; 7 bases align to TRBD2. Germline V CDR1 and CDR2: SGHRS, YFSETQ. There are 13 residues in the CDR3. The V and J ends lost 4 bases and 6 bases, in that order; junction bases with no gene match: 7. The CDR3 sequence is CASSQEGGPEQYF. The CDR3 nucleotides are TGCGCCAGCAGCCAAGAGGGAGGGCCCGAGCAGTACTTC.

The chain couples TRBV20-1 to TRBJ1-1, with a weak D call TRBD1 (5 bases). The CDR3 covers 15 residues. The germline V gene encodes CDR1 DFQATT and CDR2 SNEGSKA (reference sequence). V lost 0 bases, J lost 1 base, and 12 bases lay in between. CDR3 loop: CSARDPVQGNTEAFF. The CDR3 DNA sequence: TGCAGTGCTAGAGATCCGGTTCAGGGGAACACTGAAGCTTTCTTT.

This clonotype came up many times. V is TRBV30 and J is TRBJ1-1, with no clear D. The CDR3 contains 13 residues. Deletions cut 3 bases from V and 1 base from J, with 9 bases between. CDR1 and CDR2 (germline): GTSNPN, SVGIG (reference sequence). This chain's CDR3 is CAWRGKGNTEAFF. DNA of the CDR3: TGTGCCTGGAGAGGGAAGGGGAACACTGAAGCTTTCTTT.